The 30 T cell receptor beta chains given below trace back to one sample, sequenced in a study of CD8+CD57+ T cells in acquired aplastic anemia. TCR beta VDJ combinations and CDR3 sequences were profiled from genomic DNA. TCRdb re-derived calls from the reads in MiXCR, one entry per CDR3 protein. The sample includes around 250,000 distinct CDR3 sequences, approximately 82% seen only once; the top ten take 42%. All patients picked for sequencing had shown, by flow cytometry, an expansion of CD8+CD57+ cells. Material for sequencing was sorted CD4+, CD8+, or CD8+CD57+ T cells (not recorded which) from PBMCs. Source of these receptors: a human donor with aplastic anemia.

The chain joins TRBV7-9 to TRBJ2-3; D might be TRBD2 (6 bases). Between the trimmed V and J ends, which lost 3 bases and 1 base, there was a span of 14 bases. Germline assignment: CDR1 SEHNR and CDR2 FQNEAQ (reference sequence). This CDR3 has 16 amino acids. This CDR3 is CASSFQIGGGTDTQYF. CDR3 coding DNA: TGTGCCAGCAGCTTTCAAATAGGCGGGGGCACAGATACGCAGTATTTT.

In its sample, this clonotype was seen a few times. The chain couples TRBV19 to TRBJ2-7; D not certain. The V end was cut by 3 bases, the J end by 1 base, with 10 bases between. CDR1 and CDR2 from the germline V gene are LNHDA and SQIVND (reference sequence). The CDR3 length is 14 residues. The CDR3 region has the DNA TGTGCCAGTAGTATGCAGCGTCAGTCCTACGAGCAGTACTTC. Translated, it gives CASSMQRQSYEQYF.

Turning to this clonotype: The CDR3 ends on some other residue instead of the conserved phenylalanine or tryptophan, so this is likely a read error. The DNA is omitted, as the CDR3 cannot be located on it reliably, and the CDR3 follows TCRdb's listing. The genes are TRBV7-2 and TRBJ2-3; no check of the table's D call, TRBD1, against the DNA was made. Ends included, the CDR3 has 13 residues. CDR1 is SGHTA, CDR2 FQGNSA, per germline. CDR3 in amino acids: CASGVGGRDAKQY.

This clonotype occurred a few times. This sequence joins TRBV7-6 and TRBJ2-7; D not resolved. Germline CDR1 is SGHVS and CDR2 is FNYEAQ. The CDR3 length is 12 residues. Trimming removed 2 bases at V and 3 bases at J, with 5 bases between. For the CDR3, the DNA is TGTGCCAGCAGCTTAACCGGCTACGAGCAGTACTTC. Translation: CASSLTGYEQYF. Together with reference TRBV7-6 and TRBJ2-7, the CDR3 gives the full variable domain: GAGVSQSPRYKVTKRGQDVALRCDPISGHVSLYWYRQALGQGPEFLTYFNYEAQQDKSGLPNDRFSAERPEGSISTLTIQRTEQRDSAMYRCASSLTGYEQYFGPGTRLTVT.

V gene TRBV9 combines with J gene TRBJ2-1, with 8 bases identical to TRBD2. This CDR3 region has 16 residues. The germline V gene encodes CDR1 SGDLS and CDR2 YYNGEE. V lost 4 bases to trimming and J lost 11 bases; unmatched junction nucleotides: 17. CDR3 sequence (DNA): TGTGCCAGCAGCTCCGGAACTAGCGGAGGGAGTACGCAGCAGTTCTTC. This sequence encodes CASSSGTSGGSTQQFF.

J is TRBJ1-4 and V is TRBV6-1; 8 nucleotides line up with TRBD1. V lost 3 bases to trimming and J lost 7 bases; unmatched junction nucleotides: 4. This CDR3 is built from 14 residues. From germline, CDR1 is MNHNS and CDR2 SASEGT. The CDR3 coding sequence is TGTGCCAGCAGTGATGGACAGGGTAGTGAAAAACTGTTTTTT. Protein: CASSDGQGSEKLFF.

Of note for this clonotype: The conserved final phenylalanine or tryptophan is absent from the CDR3, which likely points to a read error. It is unclear where the CDR3 begins or ends on the DNA, so no DNA is shown, and the CDR3 is as TCRdb lists it. CDR3 amino acids: CASSFQTSGVFD. The rearrangement links TRBV7-9 to TRBJ2-2; the table's TRBD2 call for D was not verified on the DNA. Looked up from germline, CDR1 is SEHNR and CDR2 is FQNEAQ (reference sequence). Inclusive of both ends, the CDR3 amounts to 12 amino acids.

Regarding this clonotype: The junction departs from the called germline gene at one end, perhaps through a read error. V gene TRBV7-6 combines with J gene TRBJ1-1; D unclear. The CDR3 loop spans 14 amino acids. The germline CDR1 and CDR2 sequences are SGHVS and FNYEAQ. CDR3 nucleotide sequence: TGTGCCAGCAGCTACGGTCAAGTACAGACTGAAGATTTCTTT. This translates into CASSYGQVQTEDFF.

Note on this clonotype: Its ends do not fully match the called genes, so a read error is possible. The chain links TRBV4-3 to TRBJ1-1; D gene unclear. Germline V lookup: CDR1 LGHNA, CDR2 YSLEER. The CDR3 loop spans 16 amino acids. The CDR3 DNA is TGCGCCAGCAGCCAAGCACTTGTTGCTTTGAACACTCAAGCTTTCTTT. Its translation: CASSQALVALNTQAFF.

Concerning this clonotype itself: The conserved phenylalanine or tryptophan is not found at the CDR3 terminus, so this likely reflects a read error. The DNA is left out, because the CDR3 cannot be placed on it with certainty; the CDR3 is given as TCRdb lists it. The chain joins TRBV9 to TRBJ2-3; TRBD1 was called by the table and not checked on the DNA. Germline V lookup: CDR1 SGDLS, CDR2 YYNGEE. The CDR3 extends over 13 residues, inclusive of both ends. The CDR3 sequence is CASSDPKGEPLRV.

As regards this clonotype: Compared with germline, one end of the junction differs, possibly owing to a read error. The chain recombines TRBV5-1 with TRBJ1-1, with unresolved D. The length of the CDR3 is 15 residues. Germline V gene lookup returns CDR1 SGHRS and CDR2 YFSETQ. The CDR3 DNA is TGTGCCAGCAGCTTATATGGACCAGGGAACACTGAAGCTTTCTTT. Translating it yields CASSLYGPGNTEAFF. The whole variable domain, filled in from reference TRBV5-1 and TRBJ1-1, reads KAGVTQTPRYLIKTRGQQVTLSCSPISGHRSVSWYQQTPGQGLQFLFEYFSETQRNKGNFPGRFSGRQFSNSRSEMNVSTLELGDSALYLCASSLYGPGNTEAFFGQGTRLTVV.

Remarks on this clonotype: Likely a read error: the CDR3 ends without its conserved phenylalanine or tryptophan. Because the CDR3's place on the DNA is in doubt, the DNA is left out and the CDR3 is given as listed by TCRdb. The chain joins TRBV7-6 to TRBJ2-3. Per germline, CDR1 SGHVS and CDR2 FNYEAQ. Inclusive of both ends, the CDR3 amounts to 13 amino acids. The CDR3 is CASSVAGSYRQYV.

Concerning this clonotype itself: The junction and the germline gene differ at one end; a read error may be behind it. This chain connects TRBV19 to TRBJ2-1; D gene ambiguous. Germline CDR1 reads LNHDA; CDR2 reads SQIVND (reference sequence). The CDR3 contains 15 residues. CDR3 region: CPSSIARRAYNGQTF. The CDR3 nucleotides read TGTCCCAGTAGTATAGCTCGCAGAGCCTACAATGGGCAGACCTTC.

Details on this clonotype: The conserved phenylalanine or tryptophan normally closing the CDR3 is absent here, so this likely arose from a read error. The DNA is omitted, as the CDR3 cannot be located on it reliably, and the CDR3 follows TCRdb's listing. The chain has TRBV7-3 and TRBJ2-3; the D call of TRBD1 is as the table states it, not checked on the DNA. From germline, CDR1 is SGHTA and CDR2 FQGTGA. The CDR3 length equals 13 residues, ends included. CDR3 residues: CASGNGATDTEHL.

The chain couples TRBV2 to TRBJ2-5; the match to TRBD1 covers 7 bases. The CDR3 is 13 amino acids. CDR1 is SNHLY and CDR2 is FYNNEI in the germline V gene. V shed 9 bases, J shed 4 bases, and the junction held 8 bases outside the gene matches. CDR3 nucleotides: TGTGCCAGAAGACAGGGCCTGAGAGAGACCCAGTACTTC. It encodes CARRQGLRETQYF.

Note on this clonotype: An end of the junction differs from the germline gene, which may be a read error. The chain is built from TRBV7-8 and TRBJ2-1, with D possibly called TRBD1 or TRBD2 (5 bases each). The CDR3 is 15 residues long. CDR1 SGHVS and CDR2 FQNEAQ come from the germline V gene. CDR3 bases: TGTGCCAGCAGCTTAGCGGGACCCAATTCACCCCTCCACTTCTTT. The encoded protein is CASSLAGPNSPLHFF.

V and J are TRBV30 and TRBJ1-6; tentatively, D is TRBD1 (5 bases). The CDR3 covers 15 residues. Looked up from germline, CDR1 is GTSNPN and CDR2 is SVGIG (reference sequence). V was trimmed by 4 bases and J by 0 bases, leaving 10 bases between them. The CDR3 reads CAWMGLISYNSPLHF. Written as DNA, the CDR3 is TGTGCCTGGATGGGACTCATCTCCTATAATTCACCCCTCCACTTT. The full variable domain, rest sourced from reference TRBV30 and TRBJ1-6, is SQTIHQWPATLVQPVGSPLSLECTVEGTSNPNLYWYRQAAGRGLQLLFYSVGIGQISSEVPQNLSASRPQDRQFILSSKKLLLSDSGFYLCAWMGLISYNSPLHFGNGTRLTVT.

The V call is TRBV7-9, the J call TRBJ2-3; D assignment may be TRBD1 or TRBD2 (5 bases each). Per the germline V gene, CDR1 is SEHNR and CDR2 is FQNEAQ (reference sequence). There are 13 residues in the CDR3. Trimming left V 8 bases short and J 8 bases short, with 17 bases between. The CDR3 protein is CASGDRGRGTQYF. The CDR3 DNA reads TGTGCCAGCGGCGATCGGGGCAGAGGTACGCAGTATTTT.

The chain uses TRBV7-2 and TRBJ1-1; D not certain. V was pared by 0 bases and J by 13 bases, with 21 bases between. The CDR3 length is 15 residues. The germline V gene encodes CDR1 SGHTA and CDR2 FQGNSA. The CDR3 region is CASSLALSGDTEYFF. The CDR3 DNA is TGTGCCAGCAGCTTAGCTCTGAGTGGCGATACTGAATATTTCTTT.

The chain combines TRBV20-1 with TRBJ1-1; TRBD1 is a possible D gene (5 bases). Trimming stripped 6 bases from V and 3 bases from J, with 20 bases between. The germline V gene encodes CDR1 DFQATT and CDR2 SNEGSKA (reference sequence). The CDR3 runs to 15 residues. CDR3 sequence (DNA): TGCAGTGCAGACAGCGGGGGGAAAGATCACACTGAAGCTTTCTTT. It codes for CSADSGGKDHTEAFF.

This sequence joins TRBV2 and TRBJ2-5, with D perhaps given as TRBD1 or TRBD2 (5 bases each). The ends were cut back, 6 bases at V and 5 bases at J, with 19 bases in the middle. The CDR3 covers 15 residues. The germline CDR1 and CDR2 sequences are SNHLY and FYNNEI. CDR3 DNA: TGTGCCAGCAGGTCCGCAGGCACATGGGGGGAGACCCAGTACTTC. This encodes CASRSAGTWGETQYF.

V usage is TRBV11-3 and J usage is TRBJ1-2; the D is unclear. V dropped 4 bases and J dropped 4 bases, with 13 bases sitting between them. Germline CDR1 reads SGHNT; CDR2 reads YENEEA. The CDR3 is 14 amino acids. In DNA form, the CDR3 reads TGTGCCAGCAGCTCGGATCTGGCAGTCTATGGCTACACCTTC. Translated: CASSSDLAVYGYTF.

The table lists this clonotype with a count of one. V gene TRBV12-3 or TRBV12-4 combines with J gene TRBJ2-7; weak D call: TRBD1 (5 bases). The CDR3 contains 14 residues. V dropped 6 bases and J dropped 3 bases, with 15 bases sitting between them. CDR3 DNA: TGTGCCAGCAGACGCGTGCAGGGTAACTACGAGCAGTACTTC. This gives the protein CASRRVQGNYEQYF.

CDR3 in DNA: TGTGCCAGCAGCTCCGGCGGGATTAGCAATCAGCCCCAGCATTTT. This gives the protein CASSSGGISNQPQHF. This sequence joins TRBV5-6 and TRBJ1-5; the D is unclear. The CDR3 has 15 residues. V lost 3 bases, J lost 0 bases, and 10 bases lay in between. Per the germline V gene, CDR1 is SGHDT and CDR2 is YYEEEE.

This clonotype appeared once. The chain couples TRBV11-3 to TRBJ2-5, with D perhaps given as TRBD1 or TRBD2 (5 bases each). The end of the DNA aligns better with TRBJ2-7, so the J call may be wrong. The germline V gene has CDR1 SGHNT and CDR2 YENEEA. This CDR3 comprises 14 residues. The CDR3 here is CASSGKGPYYEQYF. The CDR3 DNA reads as TGTGCCAGCAGCGGAAAGGGACCGTACTACGAGCAGTACTTC.

The rearrangement uses TRBV7-8 and TRBJ2-3, with TRBD1 as a possible D gene (5 bases). V was clipped by 3 bases and J by 12 bases, with 19 bases between them. Germline CDR1 SGHVS, CDR2 FQNEAQ. CDR3 length: 14 residues. The CDR3, as DNA: TGTGCCAGCAGCTTTGATCCAGACGCGACAGCCCAGTATTTT. Its protein product is CASSFDPDATAQYF.

CDR3 in DNA: TGTGCCAGCAGAGTAGATCGGACAATTCAGTACTTC. It specifies CASRVDRTIQYF. The chain links TRBV11-3 to TRBJ2-4, with a weak D call TRBD1 (5 bases). V lost 6 bases and J 10 bases, leaving 13 bases between the germline ends. This CDR3 has 12 amino acids. Germline CDR1 is SGHNT and CDR2 is YENEEA. Looking up the rest from reference TRBV11-3 and TRBJ2-4 gives the full variable domain: EAGVVQSPRYKIIEKKQPVAFWCNPISGHNTLYWYLQNLGQGPELLIRYENEEAVDDSQLPKDRFSAERLKGVDSTLKIQPAELGDSAVYLCASRVDRTIQYFGAGTRLSVL.

With regard to this clonotype: At one end, the junction sequence differs from germline, possibly due to a read error. The V gene is TRBV7-4, the J gene TRBJ2-3, with 8 bases identical to TRBD2. Germline-derived CDR1 and CDR2 are SGHVT and SQSDAQ. CDR3 length: 14 amino acids. In DNA form, the CDR3 reads TGTGCCAGCAGCGTAGCGGGAACTCGCGGTACGCAGTATTTT. The encoded protein is CASSVAGTRGTQYF.

The chain has TRBV24-1 and TRBJ2-1; 9 bases agree with TRBD2. Trimming at V came to 12 bases and at J to 8 bases, leaving 13 bases not matched to a gene. Germline CDR1 reads KGHDR; CDR2 reads SFDVKD. The CDR3 loop spans 14 amino acids. CDR3 DNA: TGTGCCTCTGGGAGAAGCGGGGGGAGGGATGAGCAGTTCTTC. It yields the protein CASGRSGGRDEQFF.

This clonotype occurred a few times. The CDR3 ends on some other residue instead of the conserved phenylalanine or tryptophan, so this is likely a read error. No DNA is shown, since the ends of the CDR3 on it are uncertain; the CDR3 is the one TCRdb lists. The chain has TRBV2 and TRBJ2-7; TRBD1 reflects the table's D call only, with no check against the DNA. The CDR3 extends over 14 residues, inclusive of both ends. The germline V gene encodes CDR1 SNHLY and CDR2 FYNNEI. The CDR3 reads CASSDGGIHEQLFG.